Shown below are 26 T cell receptor beta chains from a single sample sequenced in a study of blood T cell repertoires in COVID-19. Profiling relied on immunoSEQ multiplex PCR, and the TCRdb table lists in-frame clones only, not all of them. The table shows some 200,000 clones, with about 90% occurring only once. The sequenced sample was peripheral blood. Receptors originate from a woman in her forties or fifties with acute or convalescent COVID-19.

The chain carries TRBV25-1 and TRBJ2-1, with TRBD1 matching 7 bases. The CDR3 totals 15 residues. Germline CDR1 is MGHDK and CDR2 is SYGVNS. The V gene end was trimmed by 7 bases and the J gene end by 6 bases; junction bases not matched to a gene: 12. This CDR3 is CASTRTGSRFNEQFF. DNA for the CDR3: TGTGCCAGCACCAGGACAGGTTCCCGGTTCAATGAGCAGTTCTTC.

J is TRBJ2-7 and V is TRBV6-6; D possibly corresponds to TRBD2 (5 bases). The V and J ends lost 6 bases and 4 bases respectively, with 13 bases between them. The CDR3 extends over 13 amino acids. CDR1 is MNHNY, CDR2 SVGAGI, per germline (reference sequence). CDR3 in DNA: TGTGCCAGCAGCCCACACGGGGAGTACGAGCAGTACTTC. This encodes CASSPHGEYEQYF.

The rearrangement joins TRBV27 to TRBJ2-7; 12 nucleotides line up with TRBD2. This CDR3 has 14 residues. CDR1 and CDR2 from the germline V gene are MNHEY and SMNVEV (reference sequence). Trimming at V came to 5 bases and at J to 5 bases, leaving 4 bases not matched to a gene. CDR3 coding DNA: TGTGCCAGCAGTCGACTAGCGGGAGTTCACGAGCAGTACTTC. Translation gives CASSRLAGVHEQYF.

This clone was detected once. This sequence joins TRBV9 and TRBJ1-1; the D is unclear. Trimming removed 4 bases at V and 1 base at J, with 8 bases between. The CDR3 sequence is 13 residues long. Germline CDR1 reads SGDLS; CDR2 reads YYNGEE. CDR3 protein: CASSPHWNTEAFF. DNA of the CDR3: TGTGCCAGCAGCCCCCATTGGAACACTGAAGCTTTCTTT.

The CDR3 sequence is CASSQLSGIGNQPQHF. In DNA form, the CDR3 reads TGTGCCAGCAGCCAATTGTCGGGGATTGGTAATCAGCCCCAGCATTTT. The rearrangement joins TRBV16 to TRBJ1-5; no clear D gene. The CDR3 sequence is 16 residues long. V was trimmed by 1 base and J by 4 bases, leaving 14 bases between them. The germline V gene has CDR1 KGHSY and CDR2 FQNENV. Based on the CDR3 plus reference TRBV16 and TRBJ1-5, the full variable domain is GEEVAQTPKHLVRGEGQKAKLYCAPIKGHSYVFWYQQVLKNEFKFLISFQNENVFDETGMPKERFSAKCLPNSPCSLEIQATKLEDSAVYFCASSQLSGIGNQPQHFGDGTRLSIL.

The chain uses TRBV5-5 and TRBJ2-7, with D perhaps TRBD2 (7 bases). V dropped 3 bases and J dropped 5 bases, with 9 bases sitting between them. The CDR3 consists of 12 residues. Germline CDR1 and CDR2: SGHKS and YYEKEE (reference sequence). CDR3 nucleotides: TGTGCCAGCAGCTGGGGGGGCGACGAGCAGTACTTC. Encoded protein: CASSWGGDEQYF.

The V and J genes are TRBV19 and TRBJ2-1; 8 bases are a match to TRBD1. After removal of 1 base from V and 4 bases from J, the junction contained 6 bases not matched to a gene. Germline lookup yields CDR1 LNHDA and CDR2 SQIVND (reference sequence). CDR3 length equals 16 residues. The chain's CDR3 is CASSIAGQGAYNEQFF. The CDR3 DNA is TGTGCCAGTAGTATAGCCGGGCAGGGGGCATACAATGAGCAGTTCTTC.

The gene calls are TRBV24-1 and TRBJ2-1; 8 bases map to TRBD1. V dropped 7 bases and J dropped 7; count of bases not matched to a gene: 8. Germline V gene lookup returns CDR1 KGHDR and CDR2 SFDVKD. The CDR3 consists of 14 residues. CDR3: CATRPGGSSNEQFF. CDR3 nucleotide sequence: TGTGCCACCAGACCAGGGGGCTCATCTAATGAGCAGTTCTTC.

The gene calls are TRBV11-3 and TRBJ2-2; a possible D gene is TRBD2 (5 bases). Trimming left V 2 bases short and J 3 bases short, with 13 bases between. In germline, CDR1 is SGHNT, CDR2 YENEEA. CDR3 size: 16 residues. The CDR3 protein is CASSLFASLDTGELFF. Written as DNA, the CDR3 is TGTGCCAGCAGCTTATTTGCTAGCCTCGACACCGGGGAGCTGTTTTTT.

The chain combines TRBV27 with TRBJ1-2; TRBD1 aligns across 7 bases. With V trimmed by 5 bases and J by 7 bases, 13 bases remained unmatched. CDR1 MNHEY and CDR2 SMNVEV come from the germline V gene (reference sequence). This CDR3 spans 15 amino acids. CDR3 protein: CASSRGGQTRGGYTF. For the CDR3, the DNA is TGTGCCAGCAGTCGAGGGGGACAGACTCGAGGTGGCTACACCTTC.

For the CDR3, the DNA is TGTGCCAGCAGCTTGGCCGTGGGGACTAGCGGGGCCAACGAGCAGTACTTC. It encodes CASSLAVGTSGANEQYF. The chain joins TRBV5-4 to TRBJ2-7, with TRBD2 matching 13 bases. The germline gives CDR1 SGHNT, CDR2 YYREEE (reference sequence). V shed 0 bases and J 5 bases; nucleotides not matched to a gene: 8. CDR3 length: 17 amino acids.

This chain joins TRBV9 and TRBJ1-2, with 8 bases matching TRBD1. V lost 3 bases to trimming and J lost 3 bases; unmatched junction nucleotides: 4. Germline CDR1 and CDR2: SGDLS and YYNGEE. The CDR3 covers 14 residues. The CDR3 DNA follows: TGTGCCAGCAGCGCTGCGACAGGGGACTATGGCTACACCTTC. It yields the protein CASSAATGDYGYTF.

The J gene is TRBJ2-7, the V gene TRBV7-2; 12 bases agree with TRBD2. The CDR3 spans 18 residues. J was trimmed by 3 bases and V by 1 base; bases with no gene match: 10. Per germline, CDR1 SGHTA and CDR2 FQGNSA. DNA of the CDR3: TGTGCCAGCAGCTTAGAGGCCCCGACTAGCGGGAGTGGCTACGAGCAGTACTTC. It is translated as CASSLEAPTSGSGYEQYF.

The chain employs TRBV3-1 (or the pseudogene TRBV3-2) and TRBJ1-5; D remains ambiguous. V lost 2 bases and J 3 bases, leaving 8 bases between the germline ends. CDR3 size: 14 residues. Germline assignment: CDR1 LGHDT and CDR2 YNNKEL (reference sequence). In nucleotides, the CDR3 is TGTGCCAGCAGCCAATCACAGATCAATCAGCCCCAGCATTTT. This sequence encodes CASSQSQINQPQHF.

This clone was seen a single time. J is TRBJ1-2 and V is TRBV27; D perhaps matches TRBD1 (6 bases). Germline V lookup: CDR1 MNHEY, CDR2 SMNVEV (reference sequence). The CDR3 has 14 amino acids. V was shortened by 6 bases and J by 2 bases, with 13 bases between the two germline ends. As DNA, the CDR3 is TGTGCCAGCAGCTCGCAGGGGCAGAACTATGGCTACACCTTC. Amino acid sequence: CASSSQGQNYGYTF.

The V and J genes are TRBV4-1 and TRBJ1-2, with TRBD1 identical over 8 bases. V trimming: 7 bases; J trimming: 6 bases; junction bases outside the gene matches: 10. The germline CDR1 and CDR2 sequences are MGHRA and YSYEKL. This CDR3 spans 14 amino acids. CDR3 sequence reads: CASNLQTGDDGYTF. CDR3 in DNA: TGCGCCAGCAACCTACAGACAGGGGATGATGGCTACACCTTC.

The rearrangement uses TRBV5-6 and TRBJ2-7; TRBD1 is a possible D gene (5 bases). This CDR3 has 15 amino acids. Germline V gene sequence: CDR1 SGHDT, CDR2 YYEEEE. V gave up 2 bases and J gave up 1 base, with 13 bases separating them. CDR3 amino acids: CASSFTQTGSYEQYF. DNA for the CDR3: TGTGCCAGCAGCTTCACCCAAACAGGTTCCTACGAGCAGTACTTC.

The rearrangement uses TRBV9 and TRBJ1-2, with a weak D call TRBD1 (6 bases). The CDR3 has 17 amino acids. The V end lost 3 bases, the J end lost 0 bases, and 18 bases lay between the germline ends. Germline CDR1 and CDR2: SGDLS and YYNGEE. In DNA, the CDR3 is TGTGCCAGCAGCGCTACCCAGGGGATCCCGGCTAACTATGGCTACACCTTC. Encoded protein: CASSATQGIPANYGYTF.

The J gene is TRBJ2-5, the V gene TRBV7-8, with D possibly TRBD2 on 5 matching bases. Germline CDR1 is SGHVS and CDR2 is FQNEAQ. Trimming stripped 5 bases from V and 9 bases from J, with 13 bases between. This CDR3 is built from 12 residues. The CDR3 nucleotides read TGTGCCAGCAGCCTGAACCAGAGGGCCCAGTACTTC. It specifies CASSLNQRAQYF.

This clone occurred once. This chain connects TRBV27 to TRBJ2-7, with D possibly being TRBD1 (6 bases). This CDR3 is built from 13 residues. Germline lookup yields CDR1 MNHEY and CDR2 SMNVEV (reference sequence). V lost 3 bases, J lost 0 bases, and 6 bases lay in between. CDR3 amino acids: CASSLDSSYEQYF. The CDR3, as DNA: TGTGCCAGCAGTTTGGACAGCTCCTACGAGCAGTACTTC.

The rearrangement links TRBV3-1 (or the pseudogene TRBV3-2) to TRBJ2-3, with 10 nucleotides matching TRBD2. J lost 3 bases, V lost 2 bases, and 2 bases had no gene match. The CDR3 covers 15 residues. CDR1 is LGHDT, CDR2 YNNKEL, per germline (reference sequence). The CDR3 here is CASSQLAGVTDTQYF. DNA of the CDR3: TGTGCCAGCAGCCAACTAGCGGGGGTAACAGATACGCAGTATTTT.

The chain has TRBV10-3 and TRBJ2-1; TRBD2 might be the D (5 bases). CDR1 is ENHRY, CDR2 SYGVKD, per germline. The CDR3 consists of 14 residues. Trimming left V 8 bases short and J 6 bases short, with 17 bases between. CDR3 protein: CAILDPGFRNEQFF. The CDR3, as DNA: TGTGCCATCCTCGATCCGGGATTTCGCAATGAGCAGTTCTTC.

The rearrangement uses TRBV5-6 and TRBJ1-2; TRBD1 matches at 11 bases. The junction had 3 bases not matched to a gene; V was cut back by 4 bases and J by 7 bases. The germline V gene has CDR1 SGHDT and CDR2 YYEEEE. The CDR3 spans 13 residues. CDR3 loop: CASSMGQGVGYTF. The CDR3 DNA follows: TGTGCCAGCAGCATGGGACAGGGGGTTGGCTACACCTTC.

The J gene is TRBJ2-1, the V gene TRBV4-3; weak D call: TRBD2 (6 bases). This CDR3 has 17 amino acids. Trimming pared 4 bases from V and 9 bases from J, leaving 25 bases between. The germline V gene has CDR1 LGHNA and CDR2 YSLEER. The CDR3 DNA is TGCGCCAGCAGCCGAAGTTTTCTGGAGGGCCAAAGTACTGAGCAGTTCTTC. As protein: CASSRSFLEGQSTEQFF.

J is TRBJ2-5 and V is TRBV14; possible D gene TRBD2, 5 bases. CDR1 SGHDN and CDR2 FVKESK come from the germline V gene. The CDR3 is 15 residues long. V shed 0 bases and J shed 2 bases, with 10 bases lying between them. The CDR3 coding sequence is TGTGCCAGCAGCCAAGATCGGGGTAGACAAGAGACCCAGTACTTC. Translated, it gives CASSQDRGRQETQYF.

The rearrangement joins TRBV7-8 to TRBJ2-1; 9 bases are shared with TRBD1. Germline V gene sequence: CDR1 SGHVS, CDR2 FQNEAQ. The V segment lost 3 bases and the J segment 3 bases; nucleotides outside the gene matches: 6. The CDR3 runs 16 residues. The CDR3 region has the DNA TGTGCCAGCAGCTTCCAGGGACAGGGAATCTACAATGAGCAGTTCTTC. Residues: CASSFQGQGIYNEQFF.